This T cell receptor (beta chain) was obtained from a study of blood T cell repertoires in COVID-19. Study-level background: There were acute and convalescent COVID-19 samples, and they came from the United States, Italy and Spain. T cells, B-cell-depleted T cells, or PBMCs provided the cDNA or gDNA that served as material.

Germline values: CDR1 SQVTM, CDR2 ANQGSEA. The CDR3 covers 13 residues. V dropped 1 base and J dropped 5 bases, with 11 bases sitting between them. Methods used by the authors: Researchers report that nucleated cell counts were estimated from reference gene primer amplification. Measured with immunoSEQ multiplex PCR; TCRdb has only the in-frame clones, and not every one. V, J and clone size were drawn from that table, and D and trimming were deduced from the DNA. The data show approximately 150,000 clones, more than 75% seen once. The TCR originated in a human donor with acute or convalescent COVID-19. The donor label of this sample is uncertain. Sequencing used peripheral blood. The chain uses TRBV29-1 and TRBJ1-1, with a tentative D call TRBD1 (5 bases). The CDR3 loop reads CSVEVTGGTEAFF. As DNA, the CDR3 is TGCAGCGTTGAAGTGACGGGGGGTACTGAAGCTTTCTTT.